Sequencing of this T cell receptor (beta chain) was carried out in a study of early T cells in non-severe SARS-CoV-2 infection. In TCRdb, the 5' RACE reads were re-called with MiXCR into one record per CDR3 protein. This table holds roughly 52,000 distinct CDR3 sequences, 5.5% to 6.5% found once. A word on this clonotype: A much more abundant neighbour one base away suggests this may be a read error.

Trimming removed 2 bases at V and 10 bases at J, with 17 bases between. Germline-derived CDR1 and CDR2 are SEHNR and FQNEAQ (reference sequence). There are 15 residues in the CDR3. The sequencing here drew on whole blood, taken at baseline. The chain has TRBV7-9 and TRBJ1-4; no clear D. The clonotype was recovered from an adult who was a healthcare worker with PCR-confirmed SARS-CoV-2 infection or an uninfected control (not recorded which). The CDR3: CASSLRDLRAGKLFF. CDR3 DNA sequence: TGTGCCAGCAGCTTACGTGATTTAAGGGCTGGAAAACTGTTTTTT.